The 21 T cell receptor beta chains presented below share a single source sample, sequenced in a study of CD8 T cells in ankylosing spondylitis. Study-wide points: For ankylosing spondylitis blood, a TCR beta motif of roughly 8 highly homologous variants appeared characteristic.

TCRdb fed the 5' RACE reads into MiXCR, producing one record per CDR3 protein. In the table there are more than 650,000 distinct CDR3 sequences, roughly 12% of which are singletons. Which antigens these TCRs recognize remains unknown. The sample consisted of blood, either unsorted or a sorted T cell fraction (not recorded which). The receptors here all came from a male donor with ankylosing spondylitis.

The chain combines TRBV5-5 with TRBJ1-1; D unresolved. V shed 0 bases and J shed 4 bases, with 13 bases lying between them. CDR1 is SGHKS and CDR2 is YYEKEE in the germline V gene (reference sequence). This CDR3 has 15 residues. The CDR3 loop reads CASSLAPDGGTEAFF. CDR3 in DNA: TGTGCCAGCAGCTTGGCCCCAGATGGCGGCACTGAAGCTTTCTTT.

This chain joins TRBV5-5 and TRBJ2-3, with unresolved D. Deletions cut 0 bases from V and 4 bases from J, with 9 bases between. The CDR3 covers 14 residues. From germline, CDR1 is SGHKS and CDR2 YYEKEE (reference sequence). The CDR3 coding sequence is TGTGCCAGCAGCTTGGTATCATATTCAGATACGCAGTATTTT. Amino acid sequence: CASSLVSYSDTQYF.

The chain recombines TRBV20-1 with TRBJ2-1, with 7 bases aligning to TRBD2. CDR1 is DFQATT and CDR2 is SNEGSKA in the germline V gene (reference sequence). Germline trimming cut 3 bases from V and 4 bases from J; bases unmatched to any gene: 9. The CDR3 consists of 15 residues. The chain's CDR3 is CSASGAGVGYNEQFF. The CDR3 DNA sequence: TGCAGTGCTAGCGGGGCGGGAGTCGGGTACAATGAGCAGTTCTTC.

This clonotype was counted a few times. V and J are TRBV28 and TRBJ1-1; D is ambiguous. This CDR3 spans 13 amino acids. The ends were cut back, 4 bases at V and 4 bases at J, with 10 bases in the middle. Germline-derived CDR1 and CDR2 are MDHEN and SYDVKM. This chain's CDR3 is CASSSRWATEAFF. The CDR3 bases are TGTGCCAGCAGTTCCCGGTGGGCCACTGAAGCTTTCTTT.

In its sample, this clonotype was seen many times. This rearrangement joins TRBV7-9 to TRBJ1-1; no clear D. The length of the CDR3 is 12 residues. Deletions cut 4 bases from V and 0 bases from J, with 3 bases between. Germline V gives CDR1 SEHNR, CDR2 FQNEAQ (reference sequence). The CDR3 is CASSSMNTEAFF. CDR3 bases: TGTGCCAGCAGCTCGATGAACACTGAAGCTTTCTTT.

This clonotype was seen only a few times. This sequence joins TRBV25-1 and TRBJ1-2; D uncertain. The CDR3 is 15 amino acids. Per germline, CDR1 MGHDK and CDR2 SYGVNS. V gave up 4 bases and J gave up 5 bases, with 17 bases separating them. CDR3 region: CASSAPGGSPYGYTF. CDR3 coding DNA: TGTGCCAGCAGTGCTCCCGGAGGGAGTCCTTATGGCTACACCTTC.

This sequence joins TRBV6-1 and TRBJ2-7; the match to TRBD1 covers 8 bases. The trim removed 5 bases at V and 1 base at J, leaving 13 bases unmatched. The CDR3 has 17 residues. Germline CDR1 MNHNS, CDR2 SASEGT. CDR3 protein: CASSPLLTGTGSYEQYF. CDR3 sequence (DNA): TGTGCCAGCAGTCCTCTTCTAACAGGGACAGGATCCTACGAGCAGTACTTC.

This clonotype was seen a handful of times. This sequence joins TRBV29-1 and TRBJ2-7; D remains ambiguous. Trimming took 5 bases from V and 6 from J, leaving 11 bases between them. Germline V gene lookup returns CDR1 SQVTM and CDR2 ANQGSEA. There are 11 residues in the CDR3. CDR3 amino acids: CSVSWRGEQYF. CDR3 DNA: TGCAGCGTTTCGTGGCGCGGCGAGCAGTACTTC.

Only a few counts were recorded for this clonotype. The CDR3 coding sequence is TGTGCCAGCAAACTCTACCGGACAGGTTATAATTCACCCCTCCACTTT. It codes for CASKLYRTGYNSPLHF. This rearrangement joins TRBV12-3 or TRBV12-4 to TRBJ1-6, with TRBD1 identical over 7 bases. The CDR3 runs to 16 residues. The V and J ends lost 7 bases and 4 bases, in that order; junction bases with no gene match: 10.

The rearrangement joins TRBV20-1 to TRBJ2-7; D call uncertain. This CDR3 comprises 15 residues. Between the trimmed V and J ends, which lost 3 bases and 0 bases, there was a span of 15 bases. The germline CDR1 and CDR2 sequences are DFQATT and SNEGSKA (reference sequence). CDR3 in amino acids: CSASHVSPSSYEQYF. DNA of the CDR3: TGCAGTGCTAGTCATGTGAGTCCTTCCTCCTACGAGCAGTACTTC.

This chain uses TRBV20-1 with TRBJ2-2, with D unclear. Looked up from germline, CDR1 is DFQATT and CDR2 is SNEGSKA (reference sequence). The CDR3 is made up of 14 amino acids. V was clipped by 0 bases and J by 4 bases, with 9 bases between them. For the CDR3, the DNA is TGCAGTGCTAGAGACTCTGGTCGCACCGGGGAGCTGTTTTTT. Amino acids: CSARDSGRTGELFF.

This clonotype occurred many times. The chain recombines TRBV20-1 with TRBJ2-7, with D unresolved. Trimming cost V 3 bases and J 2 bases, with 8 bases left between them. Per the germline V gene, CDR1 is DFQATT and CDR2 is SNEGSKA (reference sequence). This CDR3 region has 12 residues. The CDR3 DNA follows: TGCAGTGCTAGGCGCAGTCCCTACGAGCAGTACTTC. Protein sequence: CSARRSPYEQYF.

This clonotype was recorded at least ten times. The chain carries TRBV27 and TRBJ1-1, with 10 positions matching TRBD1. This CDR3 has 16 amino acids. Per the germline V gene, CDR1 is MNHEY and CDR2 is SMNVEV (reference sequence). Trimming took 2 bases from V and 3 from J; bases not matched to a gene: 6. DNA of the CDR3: TGTGCCAGCAGTTTAGGTGACAGGGGGCGGGACACTGAAGCTTTCTTT. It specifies CASSLGDRGRDTEAFF.

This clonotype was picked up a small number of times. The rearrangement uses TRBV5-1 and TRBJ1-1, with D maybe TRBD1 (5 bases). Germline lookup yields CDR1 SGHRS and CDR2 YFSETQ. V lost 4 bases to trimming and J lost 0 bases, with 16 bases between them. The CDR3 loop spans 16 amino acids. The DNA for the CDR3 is TGCGCCAGCAGCCCTATCTCTCAGGGCTTGAACACTGAAGCTTTCTTT. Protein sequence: CASSPISQGLNTEAFF. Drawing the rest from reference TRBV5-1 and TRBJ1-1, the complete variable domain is KAGVTQTPRYLIKTRGQQVTLSCSPISGHRSVSWYQQTPGQGLQFLFEYFSETQRNKGNFPGRFSGRQFSNSRSEMNVSTLELGDSALYLCASSPISQGLNTEAFFGQGTRLTVV.

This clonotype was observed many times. In nucleotides, the CDR3 is TGCAGCGCCCTGACAGGGTTCGGCGACCCTTTCTTT. This sequence encodes CSALTGFGDPFF. The chain employs TRBV29-1 and TRBJ1-1; TRBD1 aligns across 7 bases. The V gene's germline CDR1 is SQVTM and CDR2 ANQGSEA. The CDR3 length is 12 residues. The ends lost 7 bases at V and 12 bases at J; junction bases unmatched: 14.

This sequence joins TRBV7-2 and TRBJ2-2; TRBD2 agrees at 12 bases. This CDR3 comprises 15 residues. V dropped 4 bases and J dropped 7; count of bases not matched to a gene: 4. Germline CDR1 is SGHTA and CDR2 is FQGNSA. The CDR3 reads CASSWGLAGVGELFF. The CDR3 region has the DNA TGTGCCAGCAGCTGGGGACTAGCGGGCGTCGGGGAGCTGTTTTTT.

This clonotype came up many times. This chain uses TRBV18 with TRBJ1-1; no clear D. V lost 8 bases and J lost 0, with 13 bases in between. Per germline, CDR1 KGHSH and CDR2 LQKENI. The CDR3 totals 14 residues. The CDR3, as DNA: TGTGCCAGCCCAGACCCACAAGTGAACACTGAAGCTTTCTTT. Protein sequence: CASPDPQVNTEAFF.

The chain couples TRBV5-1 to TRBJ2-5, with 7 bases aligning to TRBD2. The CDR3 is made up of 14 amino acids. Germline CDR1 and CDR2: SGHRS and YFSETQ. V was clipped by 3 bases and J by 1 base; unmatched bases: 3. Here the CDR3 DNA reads TGCGCCAGCAGCTGGATAGCGGGCCAAGAGACCCAGTACTTC. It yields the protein CASSWIAGQETQYF.

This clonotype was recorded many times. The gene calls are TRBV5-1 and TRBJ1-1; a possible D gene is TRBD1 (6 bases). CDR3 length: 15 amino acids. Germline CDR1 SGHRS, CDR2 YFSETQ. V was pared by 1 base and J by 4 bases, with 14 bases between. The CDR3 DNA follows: TGCGCCAGCAGCTTGATCGGGGGGCGAGTCACTGAAGCTTTCTTT. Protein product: CASSLIGGRVTEAFF.

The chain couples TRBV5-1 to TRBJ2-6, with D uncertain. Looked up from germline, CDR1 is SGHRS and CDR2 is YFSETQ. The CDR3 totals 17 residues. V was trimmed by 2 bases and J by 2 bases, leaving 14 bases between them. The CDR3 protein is CASSLGPTRTGANVLTF. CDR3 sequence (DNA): TGCGCCAGCAGCTTAGGCCCCACCAGAACTGGGGCCAACGTCCTGACTTTC.

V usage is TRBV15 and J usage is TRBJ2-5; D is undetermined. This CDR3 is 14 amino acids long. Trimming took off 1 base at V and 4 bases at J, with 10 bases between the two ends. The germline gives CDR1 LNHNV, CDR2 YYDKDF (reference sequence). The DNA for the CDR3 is TGTGCCACCAGCAGAGGAGGCAGACCAGAGACCCAGTACTTC. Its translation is CATSRGGRPETQYF.